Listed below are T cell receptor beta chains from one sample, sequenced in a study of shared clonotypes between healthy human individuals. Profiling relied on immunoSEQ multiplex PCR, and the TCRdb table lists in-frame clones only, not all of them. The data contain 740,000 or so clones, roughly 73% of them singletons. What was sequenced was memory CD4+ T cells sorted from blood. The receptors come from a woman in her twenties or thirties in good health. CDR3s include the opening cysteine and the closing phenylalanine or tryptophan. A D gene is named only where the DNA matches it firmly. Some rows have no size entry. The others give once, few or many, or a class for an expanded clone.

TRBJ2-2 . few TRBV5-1 CASSLGFRQMNTGELFF TGCGCCAGCAGCTTGGGGTTTCGGCAGATGAACACCGGGGAGCTGTTTTTT
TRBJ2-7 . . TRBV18 CASSPMQADEQYF TGTGCCAGCTCACCAATGCAAGCGGACGAGCAGTACTTC
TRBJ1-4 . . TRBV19 CASSSVQLNEKLFF TGTGCCAGTAGTTCCGTACAGCTTAATGAAAAACTGTTTTTT
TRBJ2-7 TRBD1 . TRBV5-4 CASSNRTGHYEQYF TGTGCCAGCAGCAACCGGACAGGTCATTACGAGCAGTACTTC
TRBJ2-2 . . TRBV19 CASSIRARNTGELFF TGTGCCAGTAGTATTCGGGCCAGGAACACCGGGGAGCTGTTTTTT
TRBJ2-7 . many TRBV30 CAWTDRWEQYF TGTGCCTGGACGGACAGATGGGAGCAGTACTTC
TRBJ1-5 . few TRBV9 CASSPRKRQPQHF TGTGCCAGCAGCCCCCGGAAAAGGCAGCCCCAGCATTTT
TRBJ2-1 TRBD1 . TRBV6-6 CASSQTGSSYNEQFF TGTGCCAGCAGCCAGACAGGGAGCTCCTACAATGAGCAGTTCTTC
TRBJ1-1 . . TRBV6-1 CASVRSTEAFF TGTGCCAGCGTGAGGAGCACTGAAGCTTTCTTT
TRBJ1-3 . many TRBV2 CASGRLGQNSGNTIYF TGTGCCAGCGGACGACTTGGACAGAACTCTGGAAACACCATATATTTT
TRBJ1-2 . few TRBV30 CAWTQGDYGYTF TGTGCCTGGACACAGGGAGATTATGGCTACACCTTC
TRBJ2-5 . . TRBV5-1 CASSPRVWGQETQYF TGCGCCAGCAGCCCCAGGGTCTGGGGTCAAGAGACCCAGTACTTC
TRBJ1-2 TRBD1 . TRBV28 CASISGTGYGYTF TGTGCCAGCATATCTGGGACAGGCTATGGCTACACCTTC
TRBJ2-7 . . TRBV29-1 CSARTARYEQYF TGCAGCGCACGGACAGCCCGCTACGAGCAGTACTTC
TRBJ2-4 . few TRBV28 CASSGPPSLLAKNIQYF TGTGCCAGCAGTGGACCCCCTTCTTTACTAGCCAAAAACATTCAGTACTTC
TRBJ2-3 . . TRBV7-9 CASSPQTRFDTQYF TGTGCCAGCAGCCCCCAGACCCGATTCGATACGCAGTATTTT
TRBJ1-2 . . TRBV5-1 CASSSFTVNYGYTF TGCGCCAGCAGCTCCTTCACAGTTAACTATGGCTACACCTTC
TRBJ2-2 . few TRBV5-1 CASSPTASGTHGELFF TGCGCCAGCAGCCCCACGGCGAGCGGGACACACGGGGAGCTGTTTTTT
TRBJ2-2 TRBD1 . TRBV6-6 CASSYSGGEGKLFF TGTGCCAGCAGTTATTCAGGGGGCGAGGGGAAGCTGTTTTTT
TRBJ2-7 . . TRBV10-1 CASSRRSSYEQYF TGCGCCAGCAGCCGTCGCAGCTCCTACGAGCAGTACTTC
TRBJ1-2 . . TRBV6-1 CASKGNYGYTF TGTGCCAGCAAGGGTAACTATGGCTACACCTTC
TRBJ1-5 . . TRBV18 CASSPFGDSNQPQHF TGTGCCAGCTCACCTTTCGGGGACAGCAATCAGCCCCAGCATTTT
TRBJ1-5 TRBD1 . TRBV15 CATSRTGDQPQHF TGTGCCACCAGCCGGACAGGGGATCAGCCCCAGCATTTT
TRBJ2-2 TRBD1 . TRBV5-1 CASSTGGVGTGELFF TGCGCCAGCAGCACAGGGGGCGTGGGTACCGGGGAGCTGTTTTTT
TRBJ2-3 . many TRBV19 CASSIAGGSDTQYF TGTGCCAGTAGTATTGCTGGGGGTTCAGATACGCAGTATTTT
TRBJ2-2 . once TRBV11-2 CASLGQGGTGELFF TGTGCCAGCCTTGGACAGGGAGGGACCGGGGAGCTGTTTTTT
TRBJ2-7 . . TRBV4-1 CASSQAFGATYEQYF TGCGCCAGCAGCCAAGCCTTTGGGGCTACCTACGAGCAGTACTTC
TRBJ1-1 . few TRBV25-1 CASSDLYGPEAFF TGTGCCAGCAGTGACCTCTACGGGCCTGAAGCTTTCTTT
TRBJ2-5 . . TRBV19 CASSMNSEETQYF TGTGCCAGTAGTATGAATAGTGAAGAGACCCAGTACTTC
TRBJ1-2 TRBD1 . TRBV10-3 CAIRKDREVYGYTF TGTGCCATCAGAAAGGACAGGGAGGTCTATGGCTACACCTTC
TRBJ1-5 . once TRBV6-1 CASAWGSNQPQHF TGTGCCAGCGCCTGGGGCAGCAATCAGCCCCAGCATTTT
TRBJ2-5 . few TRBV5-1 CASSSVMGGTQETQYF TGCGCCAGCAGCTCGGTGATGGGGGGAACGCAAGAGACCCAGTACTTC
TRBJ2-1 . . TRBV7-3 CASSSSGTTYNEQFF TGTGCCAGCAGCTCTTCCGGGACGACCTACAATGAGCAGTTCTTC
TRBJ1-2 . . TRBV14 CASSPGLRFNGYTF TGTGCCAGCAGCCCGGGACTGAGATTTAATGGCTACACCTTC
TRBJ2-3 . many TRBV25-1 CASRNTDTQYF TGTGCCAGCAGAAACACAGATACGCAGTATTTT
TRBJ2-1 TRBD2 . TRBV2 CASSELAGASNEQFF TGTGCCAGCAGCGAACTAGCGGGGGCTAGCAATGAGCAGTTCTTC
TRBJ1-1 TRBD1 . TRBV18 CASSEDRAVNTEAFF TGTGCCAGCTCAGAGGACAGGGCGGTGAACACTGAAGCTTTCTTT
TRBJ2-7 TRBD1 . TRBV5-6 CASSPGTVYYEQYF TGTGCCAGCAGCCCTGGGACAGTTTACTACGAGCAGTACTTC
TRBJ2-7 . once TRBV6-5 CASSYSVHGDEQYF TGTGCCAGCAGTTACTCGGTTCATGGGGACGAGCAGTACTTC
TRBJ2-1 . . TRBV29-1 CSVANFPGKGTSYNEQFF TGCAGCGTGGCGAACTTCCCGGGAAAGGGTACGTCCTACAATGAGCAGTTCTTC
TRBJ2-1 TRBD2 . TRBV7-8 CASSLAGGVNEQFF TGTGCCAGCAGCTTAGCGGGAGGGGTCAATGAGCAGTTCTTC
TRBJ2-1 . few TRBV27 CASRLIGARGPNNEQFF TGTGCCAGCAGACTGATTGGGGCGCGGGGGCCCAACAATGAGCAGTTCTTC
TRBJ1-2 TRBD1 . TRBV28 CASSPGTGSQYGYTF TGTGCCAGCAGTCCCGGGACAGGGAGTCAGTACGGCTACACCTTC
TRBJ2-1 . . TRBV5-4 CASSSGQRDEQFF TGTGCCAGCAGCTCCGGTCAGCGGGATGAGCAGTTCTTC
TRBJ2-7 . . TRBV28 CATRHYEQYF TGTGCCACTCGACACTACGAGCAGTACTTC
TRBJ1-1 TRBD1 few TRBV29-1 CSADPIQGATEAFF TGCAGCGCCGACCCCATACAGGGGGCCACTGAAGCTTTCTTT
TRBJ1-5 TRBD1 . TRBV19 CASGGQRQGVFSNQPQHF TGTGCCAGCGGGGGTCAAAGACAGGGGGTTTTTAGCAATCAGCCCCAGCATTTT
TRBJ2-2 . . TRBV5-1 CASRSGGTNTGELFF TGCGCCAGCAGGTCTGGCGGAACGAACACCGGGGAGCTGTTTTTT
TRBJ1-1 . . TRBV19 CASSIGTGGYTEAFF TGTGCCAGTAGTATCGGGACTGGTGGTTACACTGAAGCTTTCTTT
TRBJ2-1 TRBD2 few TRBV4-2 CASSQKISGTSSFNEQFF TGTGCCAGCAGCCAGAAGATATCCGGGACTAGTTCTTTCAATGAGCAGTTCTTC
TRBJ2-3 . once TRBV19 CASSIKPQTDTQYF TGTGCCAGTAGTATTAAACCCCAAACAGATACGCAGTATTTT
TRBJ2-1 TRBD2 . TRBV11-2 CASSLAGGLNEQFF TGTGCCAGCAGTCTAGCGGGAGGGCTTAATGAGCAGTTCTTC
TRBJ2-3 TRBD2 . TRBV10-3 CAISVAGGVDTQYF TGTGCCATCAGCGTAGCGGGAGGGGTAGATACGCAGTATTTT
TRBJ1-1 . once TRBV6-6 CASTARALNTEAFF TGTGCCAGCACTGCCCGGGCGCTGAACACTGAAGCTTTCTTT
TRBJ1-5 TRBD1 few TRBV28 CASSPRSGGQPQHF TGTGCCAGCAGTCCGCGTTCAGGGGGACAGCCCCAGCATTTT